Presented here are 13 T cell receptor beta chains from one specimen sequenced in a study of OX40 agonist ivuxolimab in advanced cancers. TCRdb's table, derived via immunoSEQ multiplex PCR, lists solely in-frame clones and lacks some. Of about 68,000 clones listed, roughly nine tenths are singletons. Sequencing was performed on CD4+ or CD8+ T cells sorted from blood, taken in a trial of the OX40 agonist ivuxolimab. The source is an adult with an advanced solid tumor such as melanoma, head and neck, liver or kidney cancer.

The chain has TRBV2 and TRBJ2-2; the D gene is possibly TRBD2 (6 bases). Deletions cut 7 bases from V and 2 bases from J, with 11 bases between. CDR1 and CDR2 (germline): SNHLY, FYNNEI. The CDR3 consists of 14 residues. The CDR3 region has the DNA TGTGCCAGCACACGGGAGAGTAACACCGGGGAGCTGTTTTTT. Protein sequence: CASTRESNTGELFF.

The gene calls are TRBV6-5 and TRBJ2-7, with TRBD1 matching over 8 bases. CDR1 and CDR2 (germline): MNHEY, SVGAGI. V dropped 0 bases and J dropped 2; count of bases not matched to a gene: 3. This CDR3 spans 15 amino acids. The CDR3 region is CASSYSWDRPYEQYF. CDR3 coding DNA: TGTGCCAGCAGTTACTCGTGGGACAGGCCCTACGAGCAGTACTTC.

This sequence joins TRBV11-2 and TRBJ1-1, with TRBD1 as a possible D gene (5 bases). This CDR3 is built from 17 residues. The germline V gene has CDR1 SGHAT and CDR2 FQNNGV. V was pared by 4 bases and J by 4 bases, with 22 bases between. Here the CDR3 reads CASSSTARANWATEAFF. In nucleotides, the CDR3 is TGTGCCAGCAGCTCCACGGCCAGGGCCAATTGGGCCACTGAAGCTTTCTTT.

The chain has TRBV18 and TRBJ1-1; D unresolved. The CDR3 has 13 residues. Between the trimmed V and J ends, which lost 2 bases and 2 bases, there was a span of 6 bases. In germline, CDR1 is KGHSH, CDR2 LQKENI. The CDR3 loop is CASSPAGNTEAFF. DNA of the CDR3: TGTGCCAGCTCACCAGCGGGCAACACTGAAGCTTTCTTT.

The genes are TRBV4-1 and TRBJ2-5; 8 nucleotides match TRBD1. The germline V gene encodes CDR1 MGHRA and CDR2 YSYEKL. Trimming removed 4 bases from V and 1 base from J; junction bases left unmatched: 2. This CDR3 spans 14 amino acids. The CDR3 DNA is TGCGCCAGCAGCCTAGGGACAGGCCAAGAGACCCAGTACTTC. Its protein is CASSLGTGQETQYF.

The chain has TRBV9 and TRBJ1-1; D call uncertain. The V end lost 0 bases, the J end lost 12 bases, and 21 bases lay between the germline ends. CDR1 is SGDLS, CDR2 YYNGEE, per germline. This CDR3 is 15 amino acids long. CDR3 sequence reads: CASSVDERAVGRTFF. The CDR3 DNA reads as TGTGCCAGCAGCGTAGACGAAAGGGCTGTGGGGAGGACTTTCTTT.

The rearrangement links TRBV6-5 to TRBJ2-2; 7 bases fit TRBD2. CDR1 and CDR2 from the germline V gene are MNHEY and SVGAGI. J gave up 4 bases and V 6 bases, and 8 bases lay outside the gene matches. The CDR3 contains 15 residues. The CDR3 DNA is TGTGCCAGCAGCTTCGGCGGGAGTAGCACCGGGGAGCTGTTTTTT. Translated, it gives CASSFGGSSTGELFF.

The chain links TRBV7-9 to TRBJ2-3, with D possibly matching TRBD1 (6 bases). V lost 1 base, J lost 9 bases, and 8 bases lay in between. This CDR3 has 12 amino acids. In germline, CDR1 is SEHNR, CDR2 FQNEAQ (reference sequence). This CDR3 is CASSLDQGTQYF. The CDR3 DNA sequence: TGTGCCAGCAGCTTAGACCAGGGGACGCAGTATTTT.

The rearrangement uses TRBV6-6 and TRBJ1-6, with no clear D. V dropped 7 bases and J dropped 0 bases, with 13 bases sitting between them. CDR3 length equals 16 residues. CDR1 is MNHNY, CDR2 SVGAGI, per germline (reference sequence). The CDR3 loop is CASTLTGSSYNSPLHF. CDR3 DNA: TGTGCCAGCACTTTGACGGGGAGCTCCTATAATTCACCCCTCCACTTT.

This chain links TRBV19 with TRBJ2-1; D perhaps matches TRBD2 (7 bases). From germline, CDR1 is LNHDA and CDR2 SQIVND (reference sequence). The length of the CDR3 is 16 residues. Trimming shortened V by 5 bases and J by 2 bases, and 16 bases separated the two germline ends. CDR3 loop: CASSPLGGGPYNEQFF. CDR3 coding DNA: TGTGCCAGTAGTCCATTGGGCGGGGGCCCCTACAATGAGCAGTTCTTC.

The chain recombines TRBV15 with TRBJ1-1; no clear D. Germline V gives CDR1 LNHNV, CDR2 YYDKDF (reference sequence). V gave up 5 bases and J gave up 2 bases, with 12 bases separating them. The CDR3 is made up of 14 amino acids. The CDR3 sequence is CATSGLRVNTEAFF. The CDR3 nucleotides are TGTGCCACCAGCGGACTCCGGGTTAACACTGAAGCTTTCTTT. Full variable domain (missing parts from reference TRBV15 and TRBJ1-1): DAMVIQNPRYQVTQFGKPVTLSCSQTLNHNVMYWYQQKSSQAPKLLFHYYDKDFNNEADTPDNFQSRRPNTSFCFLDIRSPGLGDTAMYLCATSGLRVNTEAFFGQGTRLTVV.

The chain carries TRBV10-3 and TRBJ2-2; 14 bases fit TRBD2. Losses at the gene ends were 4 bases for V and 5 bases for J; bases not matched to a gene: 9. In germline, CDR1 is ENHRY, CDR2 SYGVKD. The CDR3 contains 18 residues. CDR3 region: CAISGGLAGAGSTGELFF. CDR3 in DNA: TGTGCCATCAGTGGGGGACTAGCGGGGGCCGGGAGTACCGGGGAGCTGTTTTTT.

The chain is built from TRBV7-6 and TRBJ2-2, with 10 bases lining up with TRBD2. Germline loops: CDR1 SGHVS, CDR2 FNYEAQ. The J segment lost 2 bases and the V segment lost 4 bases, leaving 7 bases of the junction unmatched. CDR3 length equals 17 residues. The CDR3 protein is CASSSQASGGNTGELFF. CDR3 coding DNA: TGTGCCAGCAGCTCTCAGGCTAGCGGGGGCAACACCGGGGAGCTGTTTTTT.